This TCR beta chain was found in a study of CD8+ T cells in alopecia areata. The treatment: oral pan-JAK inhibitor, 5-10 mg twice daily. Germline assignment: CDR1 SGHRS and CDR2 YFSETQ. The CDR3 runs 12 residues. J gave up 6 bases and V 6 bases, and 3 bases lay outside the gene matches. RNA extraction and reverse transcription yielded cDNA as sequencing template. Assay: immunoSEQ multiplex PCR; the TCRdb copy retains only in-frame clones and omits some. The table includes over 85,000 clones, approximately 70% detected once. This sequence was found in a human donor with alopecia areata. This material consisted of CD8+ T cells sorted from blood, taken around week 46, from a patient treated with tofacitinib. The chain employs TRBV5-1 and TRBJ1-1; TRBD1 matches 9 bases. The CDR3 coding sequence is TGCGCCAGCAAAACAGGGGGCCCTGAAGCTTTCTTT. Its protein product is CASKTGGPEAFF. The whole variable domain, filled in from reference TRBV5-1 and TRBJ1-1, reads KAGVTQTPRYLIKTRGQQVTLSCSPISGHRSVSWYQQTPGQGLQFLFEYFSETQRNKGNFPGRFSGRQFSNSRSEMNVSTLELGDSALYLCASKTGGPEAFFGQGTRLTVV.